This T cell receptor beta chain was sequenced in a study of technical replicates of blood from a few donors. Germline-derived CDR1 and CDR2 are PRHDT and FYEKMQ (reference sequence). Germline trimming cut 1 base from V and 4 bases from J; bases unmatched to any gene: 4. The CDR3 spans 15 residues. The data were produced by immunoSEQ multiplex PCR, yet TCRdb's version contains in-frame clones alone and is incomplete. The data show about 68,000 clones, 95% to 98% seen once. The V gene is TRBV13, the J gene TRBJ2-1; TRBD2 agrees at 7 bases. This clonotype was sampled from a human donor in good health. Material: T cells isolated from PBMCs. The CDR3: CASSLAGGQYNEQFF. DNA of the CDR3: TGTGCCAGCAGCTTAGCGGGAGGACAATACAATGAGCAGTTCTTC.